These 18 T cell receptor beta chains originate from one sample sequenced in a study of beta chain features in type 1 diabetes. Sequenced material consisted of expressed TCRB transcripts (all of the isolated RNA was reverse transcribed). Using immunoSEQ multiplex PCR, the repertoire was profiled, and TCRdb retains in-frame clones only, with some absent. The table lists over 350,000 clones, over 12% of them singletons. The sequenced sample was naive CD4+ T cells from blood. The receptors shown here come from a woman aged 18-30 years in good health.

This clone was observed a few times. The chain uses TRBV5-6 and TRBJ2-7, with D possibly matching TRBD2 (5 bases). Trimming cost V 7 bases and J 2 bases, with 16 bases left between them. The CDR3 extends over 14 amino acids. The V gene's germline CDR1 is SGHDT and CDR2 YYEEEE. The CDR3 nucleotides read TGTGCCAGCCTCAGGAGGCGAAATACCTACGAGCAGTACTTC. Amino acid sequence: CASLRRRNTYEQYF.

This clone came up a few times. The chain carries TRBV30 and TRBJ2-1; 10 bases line up with TRBD1. This CDR3 spans 13 amino acids. V lost 7 bases and J lost 4; bases outside the gene matches: 4. Germline-derived CDR1 and CDR2 are GTSNPN and SVGIG (reference sequence). The CDR3 DNA follows: TGTGCCTTGGACAGGGGGAGTTACAATGAGCAGTTCTTC. As protein: CALDRGSYNEQFF.

The rearrangement joins TRBV28 to TRBJ2-7; D possibly corresponds to TRBD2 (6 bases). CDR3 length: 16 residues. V lost 3 bases and J 7 bases, leaving 22 bases between the germline ends. The V gene's germline CDR1 is MDHEN and CDR2 SYDVKM. DNA for the CDR3: TGTGCCAGCAGTTTCCACCTTGGGACTCACTCCGAGGAGCAGTACTTC. Translating it yields CASSFHLGTHSEEQYF.

This clone has just a few counts. The chain couples TRBV6-5 to TRBJ2-1; the D gene is possibly TRBD1 (6 bases). This CDR3 contains 15 residues. Trimming stripped 6 bases from V and 7 bases from J, with 19 bases between. Germline assignment: CDR1 MNHEY and CDR2 SVGAGI. The CDR3 protein is CASRSGTPPGNEQFF. As DNA, the CDR3 is TGTGCCAGCAGATCCGGGACACCACCTGGAAATGAGCAGTTCTTC.

This chain joins TRBV27 and TRBJ2-1; D is unclear. The ends were cut back, 6 bases at V and 4 bases at J, with 7 bases in the middle. Germline values: CDR1 MNHEY, CDR2 SMNVEV (reference sequence). This CDR3 is built from 12 residues. The CDR3 DNA is TGTGCCAGCAGCGCCCTATACAATGAGCAGTTCTTC. It translates to CASSALYNEQFF.

V and J are TRBV4-2 and TRBJ2-1, with 12 bases lining up with TRBD2. The trim removed 4 bases at V and 8 bases at J, leaving 3 bases unmatched. The V gene's germline CDR1 is LGHNA and CDR2 YNFKEQ. The CDR3 spans 14 residues. The CDR3 protein is CASSPRLAGDEQFF. CDR3 in DNA: TGTGCCAGCAGCCCCCGACTAGCGGGAGATGAGCAGTTCTTC.

The gene calls are TRBV30 and TRBJ2-4; 7 nucleotides line up with TRBD1. V gave up 3 bases and J gave up 2 bases; unmatched junction bases: 10. The V gene's germline CDR1 is GTSNPN and CDR2 SVGIG (reference sequence). This CDR3 has 16 residues. CDR3 amino acids: CAWSLTTGVTKNIQYF. The CDR3 nucleotides are TGTGCCTGGAGCTTAACTACAGGGGTCACCAAAAACATTCAGTACTTC.

This clone occurred a few times. The chain links TRBV25-1 to TRBJ1-1; unclear D gene. The length of the CDR3 is 13 residues. The germline gives CDR1 MGHDK, CDR2 SYGVNS. Trimming cost V 2 bases and J 0 bases, with 4 bases left between them. This chain's CDR3 is CASSENLNTEAFF. In DNA, the CDR3 is TGTGCCAGCAGTGAAAACTTGAACACTGAAGCTTTCTTT.

This clone was seen a few times. The chain carries TRBV30 and TRBJ1-4; D gene uncertain. This CDR3 comprises 13 residues. Per the germline V gene, CDR1 is GTSNPN and CDR2 is SVGIG (reference sequence). Trimming removed 0 bases at V and 8 bases at J, with 10 bases between. In DNA, the CDR3 is TGTGCCTGGAGTGTACAAGCGGGAGAAAAACTGTTTTTT. It yields the protein CAWSVQAGEKLFF.

Notes on this clone: This specimen includes other DNA sequences encoding the same CDR3. This chain links TRBV30 with TRBJ2-7; possibly TRBD1 for D (5 bases). Trimming pared 3 bases from V and 2 bases from J, leaving 5 bases between. The CDR3 length is 11 residues. The V gene's germline CDR1 is GTSNPN and CDR2 SVGIG (reference sequence). CDR3 in DNA: TGTGCCTGGAGCAGGGCCTACGAGCAGTACTTC. Residues: CAWSRAYEQYF.

This clone was detected only a few times. The chain combines TRBV30 with TRBJ2-1; a weak D match, TRBD2 (6 bases). The CDR3 contains 13 residues. CDR1 is GTSNPN, CDR2 SVGIG, per germline (reference sequence). Trimming took off 1 base at V and 12 bases at J, with 16 bases between the two ends. The CDR3 DNA is TGTGCCTGGAGTGGGGGGGAAGAGAGGTGGCAGTTCTTC. This sequence encodes CAWSGGEERWQFF.

This clone has a handful of counts. The CDR3 is CASSEGGAYEKLFF. As DNA, the CDR3 is TGTGCCAGCAGTGAGGGGGGTGCGTATGAAAAACTGTTTTTT. V and J are TRBV25-1 and TRBJ1-4; D is perhaps TRBD1 (5 bases). The CDR3 sequence is 14 residues long. Germline V gene sequence: CDR1 MGHDK, CDR2 SYGVNS. V lost 3 bases to trimming and J lost 6 bases, with 11 bases between them.

The chain links TRBV28 to TRBJ1-5; 7 bases align to TRBD1. CDR1 and CDR2 from the germline V gene are MDHEN and SYDVKM. V shed 2 bases, J shed 8 bases, and the junction held 6 bases outside the gene matches. The CDR3 loop spans 14 amino acids. CDR3 amino acids: CASSLVAGGKPQHF. The CDR3 DNA sequence: TGTGCCAGCAGTTTAGTGGCAGGGGGAAAGCCCCAGCATTTT.

Only a few counts were recorded for this clone. The rearrangement uses TRBV15 and TRBJ1-2, with TRBD1 as a possible D gene (6 bases). Germline assignment: CDR1 LNHNV and CDR2 YYDKDF (reference sequence). The V and J ends lost 2 bases and 4 bases respectively, with 8 bases between them. The CDR3 is 13 amino acids. CDR3 residues: CATSRQDSYGYTF. DNA for the CDR3: TGTGCCACCAGCAGACAGGACAGCTATGGCTACACCTTC.

This clone was observed a few times. The gene calls are TRBV9 and TRBJ2-3; 12 bases align to TRBD2. Germline values: CDR1 SGDLS, CDR2 YYNGEE. The V and J ends lost 3 bases and 0 bases, in that order; junction bases with no gene match: 5. This CDR3 is built from 17 residues. The CDR3 spells CASSAWGLAGSTDTQYF. The CDR3 DNA reads TGTGCCAGCAGCGCGTGGGGACTAGCGGGCAGCACAGATACGCAGTATTTT.

V and J are TRBV28 and TRBJ2-2, with 14 bases aligning to TRBD2. The CDR3 consists of 18 residues. V was pared by 5 bases and J by 1 base, with 6 bases of the junction left unmatched. Germline loops: CDR1 MDHEN, CDR2 SYDVKM. CDR3 in amino acids: CASSRPGLAGVNTGELFF. The CDR3 nucleotides read TGTGCCAGCAGTCGTCCGGGACTAGCGGGAGTGAACACCGGGGAGCTGTTTTTT. The variable domain in full, with the rest retrieved from reference TRBV28 and TRBJ2-2, is DVKVTQSSRYLVKRTGEKVFLECVQDMDHENMFWYRQDPGLGLRLIYFSYDVKMKEKGDIPEGYSVSREKKERFSLILESASTNQTSMYLCASSRPGLAGVNTGELFFGEGSRLTVL.

This clone was seen more than once but under ten times. J is TRBJ1-1 and V is TRBV11-1; D is unresolved. V gave up 5 bases and J gave up 0 bases, with 13 bases separating them. Germline V gene sequence: CDR1 SGHAT, CDR2 FQDESV (reference sequence). This CDR3 spans 15 amino acids. The CDR3 DNA sequence: TGTGCCAGCAGCCAAGTCAGAAACATGAACACTGAAGCTTTCTTT. Encoded protein: CASSQVRNMNTEAFF. Together with reference TRBV11-1 and TRBJ1-1, the CDR3 gives the full variable domain: EAEVAQSPRYKITEKSQAVAFWCDPISGHATLYWYRQILGQGPELLVQFQDESVVDDSQLPKDRFSAERLKGVDSTLKIQPAELGDSAMYLCASSQVRNMNTEAFFGQGTRLTVV.

The chain carries TRBV28 and TRBJ2-7; 10 nucleotides line up with TRBD2. V dropped 4 bases and J dropped 2; count of bases not matched to a gene: 8. The CDR3 consists of 16 residues. Germline CDR1 is MDHEN and CDR2 is SYDVKM. The CDR3 region is CASSSTGTSATYEQYF. CDR3 nucleotides: TGTGCCAGCAGTTCGACCGGGACTAGCGCCACCTACGAGCAGTACTTC. The complete variable domain, with remaining parts taken from reference TRBV28 and TRBJ2-7, reads DVKVTQSSRYLVKRTGEKVFLECVQDMDHENMFWYRQDPGLGLRLIYFSYDVKMKEKGDIPEGYSVSREKKERFSLILESASTNQTSMYLCASSSTGTSATYEQYFGPGTRLTVT.